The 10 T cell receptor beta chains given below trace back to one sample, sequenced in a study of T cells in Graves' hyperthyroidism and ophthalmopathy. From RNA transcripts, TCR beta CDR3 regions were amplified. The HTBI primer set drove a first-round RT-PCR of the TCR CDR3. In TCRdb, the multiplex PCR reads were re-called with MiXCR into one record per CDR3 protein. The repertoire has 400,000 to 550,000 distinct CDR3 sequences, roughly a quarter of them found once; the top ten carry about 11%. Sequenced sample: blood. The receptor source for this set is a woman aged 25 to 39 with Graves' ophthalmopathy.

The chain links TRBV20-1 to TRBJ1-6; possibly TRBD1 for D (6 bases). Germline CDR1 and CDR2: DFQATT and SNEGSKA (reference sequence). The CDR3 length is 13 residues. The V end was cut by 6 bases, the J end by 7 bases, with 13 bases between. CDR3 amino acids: CSARGRANSPLHF. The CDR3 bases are TGCAGTGCCAGGGGACGGGCGAATTCACCCCTCCACTTT.

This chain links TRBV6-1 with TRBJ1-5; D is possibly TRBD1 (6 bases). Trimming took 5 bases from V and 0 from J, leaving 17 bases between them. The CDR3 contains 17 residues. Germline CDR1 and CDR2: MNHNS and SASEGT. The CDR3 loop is CASSLRGRGNSNQPQHF. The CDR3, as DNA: TGTGCCAGCAGTCTCCGAGGGAGGGGGAATAGCAATCAGCCCCAGCATTTT.

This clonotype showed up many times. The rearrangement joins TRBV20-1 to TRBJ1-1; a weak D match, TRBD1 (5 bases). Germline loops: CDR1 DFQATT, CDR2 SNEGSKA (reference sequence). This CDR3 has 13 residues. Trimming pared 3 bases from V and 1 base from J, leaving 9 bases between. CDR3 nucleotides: TGCAGTGCTAGTGACAGAGAGAACACTGAAGCTTTCTTT. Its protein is CSASDRENTEAFF.

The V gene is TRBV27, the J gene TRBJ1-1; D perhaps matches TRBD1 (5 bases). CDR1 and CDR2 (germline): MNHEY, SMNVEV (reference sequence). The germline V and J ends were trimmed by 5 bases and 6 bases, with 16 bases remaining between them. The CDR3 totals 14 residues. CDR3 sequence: CASSIIVGRPEAFF. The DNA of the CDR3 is TGTGCCAGCAGTATAATCGTGGGACGGCCTGAAGCTTTCTTT.

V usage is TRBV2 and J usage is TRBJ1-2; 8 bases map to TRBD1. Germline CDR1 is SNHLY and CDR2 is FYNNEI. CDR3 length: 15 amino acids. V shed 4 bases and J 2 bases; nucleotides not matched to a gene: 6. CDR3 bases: TGTGCCAGCAGTGGGACAGGGCAGCCAAACTATGGCTACACCTTC. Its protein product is CASSGTGQPNYGYTF.

The CDR3, as DNA: TGTGCCAGTAGTATGTTGGGGTCCGCCGGGGAGCTGTTTTTT. Residues: CASSMLGSAGELFF. The chain uses TRBV19 and TRBJ2-2, with D hard to call. Germline loops: CDR1 LNHDA, CDR2 SQIVND (reference sequence). The CDR3 length is 14 residues. V shed 3 bases and J shed 6 bases, with 11 bases lying between them.

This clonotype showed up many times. As DNA, the CDR3 is TGTGCCAGCTCACCACCCTCGACACGCCAAGAGACCCAGTACTTC. Its protein product is CASSPPSTRQETQYF. This sequence joins TRBV18 and TRBJ2-5, with D unresolved. The V end was cut by 0 bases, the J end by 1 base, with 9 bases between. CDR3 length: 15 amino acids. Per germline, CDR1 KGHSH and CDR2 LQKENI.

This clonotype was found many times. Here the CDR3 reads CATRSAGLAKNIQYF. The CDR3 bases are TGTGCCACCAGATCAGCGGGGCTAGCCAAAAACATTCAGTACTTC. The rearrangement uses TRBV27 and TRBJ2-4, with 7 bases aligning to TRBD2. This CDR3 contains 15 residues. Germline V gene lookup returns CDR1 MNHEY and CDR2 SMNVEV (reference sequence). V lost 10 bases to trimming and J lost 0 bases; unmatched junction nucleotides: 9.

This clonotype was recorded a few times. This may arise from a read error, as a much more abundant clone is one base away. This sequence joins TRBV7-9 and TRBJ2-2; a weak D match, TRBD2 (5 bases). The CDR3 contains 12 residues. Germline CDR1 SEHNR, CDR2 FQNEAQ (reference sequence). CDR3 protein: CASSFEDGELCF. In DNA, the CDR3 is TGTGCCAGCAGCTTTGAGGACGGGGAGCTGTGTTTT.

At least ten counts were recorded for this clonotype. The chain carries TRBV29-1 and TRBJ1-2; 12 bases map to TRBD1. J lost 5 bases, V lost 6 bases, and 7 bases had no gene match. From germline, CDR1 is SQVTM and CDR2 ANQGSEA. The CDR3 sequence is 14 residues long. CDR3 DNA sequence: TGCAGCGTCGTGCGGGACAGGGGGCTGTATGGCTACACCTTC. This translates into CSVVRDRGLYGYTF. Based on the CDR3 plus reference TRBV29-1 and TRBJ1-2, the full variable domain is SAVISQKPSRDICQRGTSLTIQCQVDSQVTMMFWYRQQPGQSLTLIATANQGSEATYESGFVIDKFPISRPNLTFSTLTVSNMSPEDSSIYLCSVVRDRGLYGYTFGSGTRLTVV.